This T cell receptor beta chain was recorded in a study of cytomegalovirus exposure and HLA in healthy donors. Study conclusions and caveats: Common viral pathogens were later found to be apparently linked to several of the most significant clusters. TCR beta chain V- and J-gene trimming was linked, in a later analysis, to a missense variant in DCLRE1C. Later analysis identified 15,000 to 20,000 TCR beta sequences associated with HLA alleles, using a false discovery rate threshold of 0.05.

Points on this clone: The antigen remains undetermined.

The length of the CDR3 is 15 residues. Germline assignment: CDR1 SQVTM and CDR2 ANQGSEA. Trimming cost V 3 bases and J 2 bases; bases outside gene matches: 4. The study ran its PCR with 60 Vbeta and 13 Jbeta primers. The assay was immunoSEQ multiplex PCR, and TCRdb's table has in-frame clones only and misses some. The sample lists approximately 120,000 clones; around 73% were seen once. V gene TRBV29-1 combines with J gene TRBJ2-1; 10 bases map to TRBD2. The sequencing sample was made of PBMCs. The sequence was obtained from a man aged 45-60 years in good health and CMV-seronegative. DNA for the CDR3: TGCAGCGTTGACGTAAGCGGGAGGGCCTACAATGAGCAGTTCTTC. It codes for CSVDVSGRAYNEQFF.